The rows below give T cell receptor beta chains drawn from one sample of a study of blood T cell repertoires in COVID-19. Using immunoSEQ multiplex PCR, the repertoire was profiled, and TCRdb retains in-frame clones only, with some absent. The sample includes roughly 250,000 clones, 75% to 90% of them seen just once. The source material was PBMCs or T cells enriched from blood (not recorded which). The receptors shown here come from a woman aged 40 to 55 with acute COVID-19. The CDR3 runs from the conserved cysteine through the conserved F or W. Fields, in order: D gene, clone size, V gene, J gene, CDR3 DNA, CDR3 protein. The D gene is left open where the match is weak. Size is omitted from some rows. Given values are once, few, many or a class for expanded clones.

>TRBD2|.|TRBV6-6|TRBJ2-1
TGTGCCAGCAGTTATTCTAGCGGGAGGGGTGAGCAGTTCTTC
CASSYSSGRGEQFF
>.|.|TRBV29-1|TRBJ1-1
TGCAGCGTTGTATACGGGTCGAAGGAAGCTTTCTTT
CSVVYGSKEAFF
>TRBD2|.|TRBV9|TRBJ2-1
TGTGCCAGCAGCGTAGGGTGGGCGGGAGTCCCCAATGAGCAGTTCTTC
CASSVGWAGVPNEQFF
>TRBD1|.|TRBV2|TRBJ1-1
TGTGCCAGCAGAGAAACAACAGGGGGCACTGAAGCTTTCTTT
CASRETTGGTEAFF
>TRBD1|.|TRBV14|TRBJ2-2
TGTGCCAGCAGCAGATTTTCCGGGACAGGGACAGCCGGGGAGCTGTTTTTT
CASSRFSGTGTAGELFF
>.|.|TRBV19|TRBJ1-4
TGTGCCAGTAGTATGACAGGATTTAATGAAAAACTGTTTTTT
CASSMTGFNEKLFF
>TRBD2|.|TRBV5-1|TRBJ2-2
TGCGCCAGCAGCTCGGTTTCAGGCGCGGGAGGGGCCGGGGAGCTGTTTTTT
CASSSVSGAGGAGELFF
>.|.|TRBV30|TRBJ1-2
TGTGCCTGGAGTGTGGAGGGGAACCATGGCTACACCTTC
CAWSVEGNHGYTF
>.|.|TRBV11-2|TRBJ1-1
TGTGCCAGCAGCCCCCTTTCGTCCTACACTGAAGCTTTCTTT
CASSPLSSYTEAFF
>.|.|TRBV11-3|TRBJ2-3
TGTGCCAGCAGCTTAGGGCGGGATGTCCTCACAGATACGCAGTATTTT
CASSLGRDVLTDTQYF
>TRBD1|.|TRBV7-7|TRBJ2-5
TGTGCTAGCAGCTTAAGTTCCGGGACAGGGGGCGCCGAGACCCAGTACTTC
CASSLSSGTGGAETQYF
>.|.|TRBV21-1|TRBJ2-2
TGTGCCAGCAGCACCCGGACTAGCGGGAGTCTTGGGGAGCTGTTTTTT
CASSTRTSGSLGELFF
>.|.|TRBV7-3|TRBJ2-7
TGTGCCAGCAGCTTCTTGCCAGGTTCCACCTACGAGCAGTACTTC
CASSFLPGSTYEQYF
>.|.|TRBV25-1|TRBJ1-1
TGTGCCAGCAGTGAATATAGGGGCACATACACTGAAGCTTTCTTT
CASSEYRGTYTEAFF
>.|once|TRBV19|TRBJ2-5
TGTGCCAGTACGACCAGCGGCCAAGAGACCCAGTACTTC
CASTTSGQETQYF
>.|.|TRBV12-5|TRBJ2-7
TGTGCTAGTGGTTGGGCCGGAACCTACGAGCAGTACTTC
CASGWAGTYEQYF
>.|.|TRBV7-8|TRBJ2-1
TGTGCCAGCAGCTTTTCCTCTGGAGTGTACAATGAGCAGTTCTTC
CASSFSSGVYNEQFF
>.|.|TRBV15|TRBJ2-3
TGTGCCACCAGCAGAGGCAGACGGGAAGATACGCAGTATTTT
CATSRGRREDTQYF
>TRBD1|.|TRBV5-1|TRBJ1-2
TGCGCCAGCAGCGCCCGGACAGGTGGCGAGGGCTATGGCTACACCTTC
CASSARTGGEGYGYTF
>.|.|TRBV7-6|TRBJ1-3
TGTGCCAGCAGCTTCGCGACAGTCGGAAACACCATATATTTT
CASSFATVGNTIYF
>TRBD1|once|TRBV2|TRBJ1-3
TGTGCCAGCAAGGTTGCGACAGGGCAGATCTCTGGAAACACCATATATTTT
CASKVATGQISGNTIYF
>.|.|TRBV5-4|TRBJ1-1
TGTGCCAGCAGCTTGGAGCCTGACATGAACACTGAAGCTTTCTTT
CASSLEPDMNTEAFF
>.|once|TRBV6-5|TRBJ2-7
TGTGCCAGCAGGGGGGACAAATCCTACGAGCAGTACTTC
CASRGDKSYEQYF
>TRBD1|.|TRBV29-1|TRBJ1-1
TGCAGCGCCGTAACAGGGGCCGGGGCTGAAGCTTTCTTT
CSAVTGAGAEAFF
>.|.|TRBV5-1|TRBJ2-1
TGCGCCAGCAGCCCCAACTCCGGACAACATTACAATGAGCAGTTCTTC
CASSPNSGQHYNEQFF
>TRBD2|few|TRBV5-5|TRBJ2-1
TGTGCCAGCACCAGGGGACTAGAGGTAATGAAGCAGTTCTTC
CASTRGLEVMKQFF
>TRBD2|.|TRBV10-3|TRBJ2-7
TGTGCCATCAGGGGGACTAGCGGGGTCTACGAGCAGTACTTC
CAIRGTSGVYEQYF
>.|.|TRBV3-1/TRBV3-2|TRBJ2-3
TGTGCCAGCAGCCAAGATCCCGGGAGCACAGATACGCAGTATTTT
CASSQDPGSTDTQYF
>.|.|TRBV11-2|TRBJ1-2
TGTGCCAGCAGCTTATTGACTAGCCAGGGGCCCTCCTCTGGCTACACCTTC
CASSLLTSQGPSSGYTF
>.|.|TRBV2|TRBJ1-2
TGTGCCAGCTTTTGGGCGTCCGGCTACACCTTC
CASFWASGYTF
>TRBD1|.|TRBV19|TRBJ1-4
TGTGCCAGTAGGGGGGACAGGGAGCGAAATGAAAAACTGTTTTTT
CASRGDRERNEKLFF